Listed here are 25 T cell receptor beta chains from one sample, sequenced in a study of cytomegalovirus exposure and HLA in healthy donors. The study ran its PCR with 60 Vbeta and 13 Jbeta primers. Repertoires were generated with immunoSEQ multiplex PCR, while TCRdb's copy carries only in-frame clones and drops some. The sample carries approximately 150,000 clones, just over 70% recorded once. The sequenced sample was PBMCs. These receptors originate from a man between 18 and 29 years old in good health and CMV-seropositive.

V and J are TRBV19 and TRBJ1-1; tentative D call: TRBD1 (6 bases). Germline V lookup: CDR1 LNHDA, CDR2 SQIVND (reference sequence). This CDR3 has 13 amino acids. Trimming stripped 5 bases from V and 4 bases from J, with 11 bases between. CDR3 sequence reads: CASSPQGVTEAFF. CDR3 bases: TGTGCCAGTAGTCCACAGGGTGTCACTGAAGCTTTCTTT.

This clone was counted a single time. This chain joins TRBV7-2 and TRBJ1-1; no clear D. CDR1 and CDR2 from the germline V gene are SGHTA and FQGNSA. This CDR3 is built from 14 residues. V gave up 5 bases and J gave up 8 bases, with 18 bases separating them. The CDR3 coding sequence is TGTGCCAGCAGCCCCCGGTCCCCCCGGGGAGAAGCTTTCTTT. Its translation is CASSPRSPRGEAFF.

The chain joins TRBV19 to TRBJ1-5; D gene uncertain. From germline, CDR1 is LNHDA and CDR2 SQIVND (reference sequence). This CDR3 spans 12 amino acids. V was shortened by 7 bases and J by 4 bases, with 8 bases between the two germline ends. The CDR3 DNA reads as TGTGCCAGTAACCGAGGTAATCAGCCCCAGCATTTT. Protein: CASNRGNQPQHF.

This chain uses TRBV2 with TRBJ1-5; 10 nucleotides align to TRBD1. CDR3 size: 15 residues. Germline V lookup: CDR1 SNHLY, CDR2 FYNNEI. J was trimmed by 3 bases and V by 7 bases; bases with no gene match: 6. DNA for the CDR3: TGTGCCAGCATTAGGGACAGGGGTGTCAATCAGCCCCAGCATTTT. Translation: CASIRDRGVNQPQHF. The full variable domain, in which reference TRBV2 and TRBJ1-5 provide the parts outside the CDR3, is EPEVTQTPSHQVTQMGQEVILRCVPISNHLYFYWYRQILGQKVEFLVSFYNNEISEKSEIFDDQFSVERPDGSNFTLKIRSTKLEDSAMYFCASIRDRGVNQPQHFGDGTRLSIL.

The chain joins TRBV29-1 to TRBJ2-3; D remains ambiguous. Germline-derived CDR1 and CDR2 are SQVTM and ANQGSEA. V was pared by 2 bases and J by 0 bases, with 9 bases between. The CDR3 has 14 residues. The CDR3 coding sequence is TGCAGCGTTGAATCGGCAGGCAGCACAGATACGCAGTATTTT. Residues: CSVESAGSTDTQYF.

This chain uses TRBV14 with TRBJ2-6, with D perhaps matching TRBD2 (5 bases). The CDR3 is made up of 17 amino acids. Germline V gene sequence: CDR1 SGHDN, CDR2 FVKESK. V lost 0 bases and J lost 4, with 13 bases in between. The CDR3 spells CASSQDLRGSGANVLTF. The CDR3 DNA reads TGTGCCAGCAGCCAAGATCTCCGGGGATCCGGGGCCAACGTCCTGACTTTC.

With respect to this clone: At the DNA level, this CDR3 is encoded by other sequences in the same sample as well. This chain links TRBV10-3 with TRBJ1-1; TRBD1 might be the D (5 bases). Germline assignment: CDR1 ENHRY and CDR2 SYGVKD. Trimming shortened V by 6 bases and J by 1 base, and 6 bases separated the two germline ends. The CDR3 runs 12 residues. CDR3: CAIRQGNTEAFF. In DNA form, the CDR3 reads TGTGCCATCAGGCAGGGGAACACTGAAGCTTTCTTT.

This chain joins TRBV6-1 and TRBJ2-3; 9 positions agree with TRBD2. Germline V gene data show CDR1 as MNHNS and CDR2 as SASEGT. The junction had 9 bases not matched to a gene; V was cut back by 3 bases and J by 2 bases. CDR3 length: 17 amino acids. CDR3 DNA: TGTGCCAGCAGTGATAAAGGACTAGCGCTTATCACAGATACGCAGTATTTT. It encodes CASSDKGLALITDTQYF.

The J gene is TRBJ2-3, the V gene TRBV7-8, with 8 bases that match TRBD2. From germline, CDR1 is SGHVS and CDR2 FQNEAQ. V trimming: 5 bases; J trimming: 4 bases; junction bases outside the gene matches: 8. The CDR3 consists of 15 residues. The CDR3 region has the DNA TGTGCCAGCAGCCCGGGGGGGACTGGGGCAGATACGCAGTATTTT. It is translated as CASSPGGTGADTQYF.

This clone was seen many times. The CDR3 loop is CASSPTSYPEGYGYTF. As DNA, the CDR3 is TGTGCCAGCAGCCCAACGTCTTACCCGGAGGGGTATGGCTACACCTTC. The chain links TRBV7-2 to TRBJ1-2, with D possibly being TRBD1 (5 bases). The CDR3 has 16 amino acids. Trimming stripped 5 bases from V and 5 bases from J, with 21 bases between. Germline CDR1 reads SGHTA; CDR2 reads FQGNSA.

The V call is TRBV5-1, the J call TRBJ1-1, with 7 nucleotides matching TRBD1. The CDR3 totals 15 residues. Trimming at V came to 2 bases and at J to 5 bases, leaving 9 bases not matched to a gene. Germline lookup yields CDR1 SGHRS and CDR2 YFSETQ. The CDR3 bases are TGCGCCAGCAGCTTTCGACAGGGTAGGGAAACTGAAGCTTTCTTT. The encoded protein is CASSFRQGRETEAFF.

This chain connects TRBV6-5 to TRBJ1-2; 10 nucleotides align to TRBD1. Germline lookup yields CDR1 MNHEY and CDR2 SVGAGI. The CDR3 is 13 residues long. Germline trimming cut 6 bases from V and 6 bases from J; bases unmatched to any gene: 4. For the CDR3, the DNA is TGTGCCAGCAGGCGACAGGGGGCTGATGGCTACACCTTC. As protein: CASRRQGADGYTF.

The chain joins TRBV7-2 to TRBJ2-3, with TRBD2 matching 11 bases. In germline, CDR1 is SGHTA, CDR2 FQGNSA. This CDR3 contains 16 residues. The junction had 6 bases not matched to a gene; V was cut back by 5 bases and J by 2 bases. The CDR3 bases are TGTGCCAGCAGCCGAAGACTAGCGGGATCCACAGATACGCAGTATTTT. As protein: CASSRRLAGSTDTQYF.

This clone was counted only a few times. The chain recombines TRBV7-8 with TRBJ2-1, with 11 bases lining up with TRBD1. Germline V gene lookup returns CDR1 SGHVS and CDR2 FQNEAQ. Unmatched junction bases numbered 11, after V lost 6 bases and J lost 7 bases. The length of the CDR3 is 16 residues. CDR3 DNA: TGTGCCAGCAGGATGCCCGGACAGGGGGCGCTGAATGAGCAGTTCTTC. It is translated as CASRMPGQGALNEQFF.

The chain joins TRBV9 to TRBJ2-5; 12 bases align to TRBD2. The CDR3 has 16 amino acids. The V gene end was trimmed by 0 bases and the J gene end by 3 bases; junction bases not matched to a gene: 3. In germline, CDR1 is SGDLS, CDR2 YYNGEE. Here the CDR3 DNA reads TGTGCCAGCAGCGTAGGCTCTAGCGGGGGGGAAGAGACCCAGTACTTC. Its translation: CASSVGSSGGEETQYF.

The chain uses TRBV28 and TRBJ2-5; no firm D call. In germline, CDR1 is MDHEN, CDR2 SYDVKM. This CDR3 spans 13 amino acids. Trimming pared 4 bases from V and 1 base from J, leaving 7 bases between. CDR3 loop: CASSSGSQETQYF. The CDR3 DNA reads as TGTGCCAGCAGTTCAGGTAGCCAAGAGACCCAGTACTTC.

This sequence joins TRBV28 and TRBJ2-3; D gene unclear. Trimming removed 2 bases from V and 2 bases from J, with 5 bases in between. The CDR3 loop spans 13 amino acids. CDR1 is MDHEN, CDR2 SYDVKM, per germline. The CDR3 region has the DNA TGTGCCAGCAGTTTAACAGACACAGATACGCAGTATTTT. Translating gives CASSLTDTDTQYF. Looking up the rest from reference TRBV28 and TRBJ2-3 gives the full variable domain: DVKVTQSSRYLVKRTGEKVFLECVQDMDHENMFWYRQDPGLGLRLIYFSYDVKMKEKGDIPEGYSVSREKKERFSLILESASTNQTSMYLCASSLTDTDTQYFGPGTRLTVL.

V is TRBV11-2 and J is TRBJ2-1; TRBD2 agrees at 10 bases. Germline V lookup: CDR1 SGHAT, CDR2 FQNNGV. V lost 1 base and J lost 7; bases outside the gene matches: 7. The length of the CDR3 is 16 residues. The CDR3 region is CASSLGLAGVLNEQFF. The CDR3 nucleotides read TGTGCCAGCAGCTTAGGGCTAGCGGGAGTTTTGAATGAGCAGTTCTTC.

The genes are TRBV10-3 and TRBJ2-7, with D possibly being TRBD1 (6 bases). The germline CDR1 and CDR2 sequences are ENHRY and SYGVKD. The CDR3 is made up of 12 amino acids. Trimming cost V 2 bases and J 9 bases, with 11 bases left between them. CDR3 coding DNA: TGTGCCATCAGTGAGCCGGACAGAGGGCAGTACGTC. Translated: CAISEPDRGQYV.

In its sample, this clone was seen a few times. V is TRBV11-2 and J is TRBJ1-2; tentatively, D is TRBD1 (6 bases). CDR1 is SGHAT and CDR2 is FQNNGV in the germline V gene. The CDR3 runs to 17 residues. With 2 bases removed from V and 4 bases from J, the gap between germline ends came to 20 bases. This chain's CDR3 is CASSLSIGETGIYGYTF. The CDR3, as DNA: TGTGCCAGCAGCTTATCGATAGGAGAAACAGGGATCTATGGCTACACCTTC.

V and J are TRBV6-1 and TRBJ1-5; no reliable D call. Germline loops: CDR1 MNHNS, CDR2 SASEGT. The V end lost 6 bases, the J end lost 7 bases, and 13 bases lay between the germline ends. The CDR3 length is 13 residues. This chain's CDR3 is CASSPISEQPQHF. The CDR3 nucleotides are TGTGCCAGCAGCCCCATTTCCGAGCAGCCCCAGCATTTT.

The chain recombines TRBV7-8 with TRBJ2-7, with D perhaps matching TRBD2 (6 bases). The CDR3 spans 13 residues. V was shortened by 3 bases and J by 2 bases, with 8 bases between the two germline ends. In germline, CDR1 is SGHVS, CDR2 FQNEAQ. CDR3 loop: CASSFPGAYEQYV. As DNA, the CDR3 is TGTGCCAGCAGCTTCCCGGGAGCCTACGAGCAGTACGTC.

This clone has a count of ten or more. CDR3 amino acids: CASSGTSGGDEQFF. The DNA of the CDR3 is TGTGCCAGCAGTGGGACTAGCGGGGGGGATGAGCAGTTCTTC. V usage is TRBV6-4 and J usage is TRBJ2-1, with TRBD2 identical over 15 bases. The V gene end was trimmed by 4 bases and the J gene end by 8 bases; junction bases not matched to a gene: 0. The CDR3 extends over 14 amino acids. CDR1 is MRHNA, CDR2 SNTAGT, per germline.

This chain joins TRBV2 and TRBJ1-5; TRBD1 matches 9 bases. V gave up 5 bases and J gave up 7 bases; unmatched junction bases: 6. The CDR3 length is 14 residues. Germline CDR1 is SNHLY and CDR2 is FYNNEI. The CDR3 DNA reads TGTGCCAGCAGTAGGGGGACAGGGAACCAGCCCCAGCATTTT. This codes for CASSRGTGNQPQHF. The whole variable domain, remainder taken from reference TRBV2 and TRBJ1-5, is EPEVTQTPSHQVTQMGQEVILRCVPISNHLYFYWYRQILGQKVEFLVSFYNNEISEKSEIFDDQFSVERPDGSNFTLKIRSTKLEDSAMYFCASSRGTGNQPQHFGDGTRLSIL.

The chain couples TRBV27 to TRBJ1-4, with D perhaps matching TRBD1 (6 bases). The CDR3 sequence is 13 residues long. Germline V gene lookup returns CDR1 MNHEY and CDR2 SMNVEV (reference sequence). V lost 6 bases to trimming and J lost 1 base, with 6 bases between them. The CDR3 reads CASRQGTNEKLFF. Here the CDR3 DNA reads TGTGCCAGCAGACAGGGAACTAATGAAAAACTGTTTTTT.